This T cell receptor beta chain was captured in a study of PD-L1 blockade in urothelial cancer. Study details: Across blood samples, T cells had a median count of around 150,000.

Time point meaning: peripheral blood 6 weeks after treatment start. This CDR3 region has 14 residues. Deletions cut 2 bases from V and 6 bases from J, with 12 bases between. The germline V gene has CDR1 SGHNT and CDR2 YYREEE (reference sequence). Sequencing was performed with immunoSEQ multiplex PCR; in TCRdb, only in-frame clones are kept and a portion is missing. The repertoire holds under 150,000 clones, with about 89% as singletons. The sequence was obtained from a man in his 60s with urothelial cancer. The chain is built from TRBV5-4 and TRBJ1-3; tentatively, D is TRBD1 (5 bases). The sequences come from PBMCs, collected around atezolizumab (anti-PD-L1) treatment. CDR3: CASSFQGLENTIYF. The CDR3 region has the DNA TGTGCCAGCAGCTTTCAGGGATTGGAAAACACCATATATTTT. Based on the CDR3 plus reference TRBV5-4 and TRBJ1-3, the full variable domain is ETGVTQSPTHLIKTRGQQVTLRCSSQSGHNTVSWYQQALGQGPQFIFQYYREEENGRGNFPPRFSGLQFPNYSSELNVNALELDDSALYLCASSFQGLENTIYFGEGSWLTVV.